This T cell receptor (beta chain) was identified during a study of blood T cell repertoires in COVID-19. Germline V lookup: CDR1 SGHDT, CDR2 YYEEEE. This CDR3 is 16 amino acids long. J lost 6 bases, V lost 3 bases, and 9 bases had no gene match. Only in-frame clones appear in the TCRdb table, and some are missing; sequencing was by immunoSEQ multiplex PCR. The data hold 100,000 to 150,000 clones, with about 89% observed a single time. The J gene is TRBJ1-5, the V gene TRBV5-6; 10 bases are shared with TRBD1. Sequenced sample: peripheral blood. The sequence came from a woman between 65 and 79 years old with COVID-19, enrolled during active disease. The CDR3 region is CASSSAGTGVIQPQHF. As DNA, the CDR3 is TGTGCCAGCAGCTCTGCCGGGACAGGGGTTATTCAGCCCCAGCATTTT.